This T cell receptor beta chain stems from a study of tumor-infiltrating lymphocytes in localized non-small cell lung cancer. Whole-study context: Tumor tissue and non-adjacent uninvolved lung came from each patient. Study conclusions and caveats: Each assay used a separate piece of the same tissue. Available tissue quantity limited TCR sequencing to a patient subset. Tumor T-cell fraction was not associated with recurrence-free survival.

This CDR3 comprises 15 residues. Trimming at V came to 2 bases and at J to 7 bases, leaving 7 bases not matched to a gene. Germline V gives CDR1 SGHKS, CDR2 YYEKEE (reference sequence). The protocol was immunoSEQ multiplex PCR, while the TCRdb copy is restricted to in-frame clones and leaves out a portion. The sample contains 15,000 to 20,000 clones, about 45% of which appear only once. Only a few counts were recorded for this clone. What it recognizes is unknown. Specimen: lung tumor tissue. This sequence joins TRBV5-5 and TRBJ2-7, with TRBD2 identical over 12 bases. The clonotype comes from a human donor with non-small cell lung cancer. CDR3 nucleotide sequence: TGTGCCAGCAGCTTCTACCTAGCGGGGGGGCAGGAGCAGTACTTC. Translation gives CASSFYLAGGQEQYF.